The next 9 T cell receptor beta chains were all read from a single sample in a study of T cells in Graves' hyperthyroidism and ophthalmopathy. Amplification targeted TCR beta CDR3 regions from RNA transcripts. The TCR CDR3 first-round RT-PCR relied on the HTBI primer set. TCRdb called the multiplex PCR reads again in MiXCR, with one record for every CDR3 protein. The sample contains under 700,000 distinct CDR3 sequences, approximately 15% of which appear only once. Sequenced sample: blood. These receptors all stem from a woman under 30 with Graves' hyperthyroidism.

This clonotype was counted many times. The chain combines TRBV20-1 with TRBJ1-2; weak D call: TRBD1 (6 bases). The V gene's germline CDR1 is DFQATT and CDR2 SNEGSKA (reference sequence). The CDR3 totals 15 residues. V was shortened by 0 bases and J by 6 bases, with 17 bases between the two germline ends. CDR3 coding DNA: TGCAGTGCTAGAGATACGACAGGCCCCAATGATGGCTACACCTTC. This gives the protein CSARDTTGPNDGYTF.

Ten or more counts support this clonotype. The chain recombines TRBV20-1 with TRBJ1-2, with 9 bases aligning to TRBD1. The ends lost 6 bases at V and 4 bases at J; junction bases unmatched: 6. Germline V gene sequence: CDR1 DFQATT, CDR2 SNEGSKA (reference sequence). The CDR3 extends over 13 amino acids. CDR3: CSAGTGRSYGYTF. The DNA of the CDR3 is TGCAGTGCCGGGACAGGGAGGTCCTATGGCTACACCTTC.

As DNA, the CDR3 is TGCAGTGCTAGTCCCTCCGGGGGGCATTTCACAGATACGCAGTATTTT. This sequence encodes CSASPSGGHFTDTQYF. The chain recombines TRBV20-1 with TRBJ2-3, with a tentative D call TRBD2 (7 bases). V shed 3 bases and J shed 2 bases, with 18 bases lying between them. CDR3 length: 16 residues. CDR1 is DFQATT and CDR2 is SNEGSKA in the germline V gene (reference sequence).

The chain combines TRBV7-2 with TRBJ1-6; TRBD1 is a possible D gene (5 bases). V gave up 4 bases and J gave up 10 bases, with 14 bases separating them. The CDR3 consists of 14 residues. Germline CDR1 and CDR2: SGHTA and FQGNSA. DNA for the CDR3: TGTGCCAGCAGCTCGAGGGGATTTGGATCACCCCTCCACTTT. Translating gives CASSSRGFGSPLHF. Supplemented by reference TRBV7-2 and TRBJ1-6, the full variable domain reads GAGVSQSPSNKVTEKGKDVELRCDPISGHTALYWYRQSLGQGLEFLIYFQGNSAPDKSGLPSDRFSAERTGGSVSTLTIQRTQQEDSAVYLCASSSRGFGSPLHFGNGTRLTVT.

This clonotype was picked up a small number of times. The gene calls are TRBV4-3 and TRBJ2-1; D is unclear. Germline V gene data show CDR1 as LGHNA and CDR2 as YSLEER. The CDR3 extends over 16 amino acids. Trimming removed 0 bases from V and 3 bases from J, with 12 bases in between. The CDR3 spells CASSQDQGTNYNEQFF. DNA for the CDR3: TGCGCCAGCAGCCAAGATCAAGGCACGAACTACAATGAGCAGTTCTTC.

In nucleotides, the CDR3 is TGTGCCAGCAGCCCCATAGACAGGCGTTCGAACACCGGGGAGCTGTTTTTT. Translating gives CASSPIDRRSNTGELFF. V usage is TRBV7-9 and J usage is TRBJ2-2; TRBD1 is a possible D gene (6 bases). Germline CDR1 is SEHNR and CDR2 is FQNEAQ (reference sequence). V was pared by 5 bases and J by 0 bases, with 16 bases between. The length of the CDR3 is 17 residues.

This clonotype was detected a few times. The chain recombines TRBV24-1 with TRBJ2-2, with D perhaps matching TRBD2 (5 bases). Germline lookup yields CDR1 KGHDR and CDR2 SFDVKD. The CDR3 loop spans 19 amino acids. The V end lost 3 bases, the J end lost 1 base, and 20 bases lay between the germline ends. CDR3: CATSDPLGAGGVNTGELFF. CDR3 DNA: TGTGCCACCAGTGATCCCCTGGGAGCCGGTGGGGTGAACACCGGGGAGCTGTTTTTT.

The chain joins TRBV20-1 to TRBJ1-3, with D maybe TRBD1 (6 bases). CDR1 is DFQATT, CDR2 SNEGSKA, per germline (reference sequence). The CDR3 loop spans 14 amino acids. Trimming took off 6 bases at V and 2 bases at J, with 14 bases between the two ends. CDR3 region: CSAHNRDTGNTIYF. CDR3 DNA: TGCAGTGCCCACAACAGGGACACTGGAAACACCATATATTTT.

The CDR3: CASSSQGHTEAFF. For the CDR3, the DNA is TGTGCCAGCAGCTCACAGGGACACACTGAAGCTTTCTTT. This chain connects TRBV25-1 to TRBJ1-1; D possibly corresponds to TRBD1 (6 bases). V gave up 6 bases and J gave up 3 bases, with 11 bases separating them. CDR3 length: 13 residues. CDR1 and CDR2 from the germline V gene are MGHDK and SYGVNS.